What follows describes a single T cell receptor (beta chain). The target antigen is unknown. This specimen belongs to a study of T cell responses to AZD1222 COVID-19 vaccine. Whole-study findings and limits: Vaccine-associated CD4 TCRs ranged over spike, dominating at 160-218 and 743-854. Just a handful of AZD1222 recipients were seropositive at baseline.

Clones were read by immunoSEQ multiplex PCR, and TCRdb kept only the in-frame ones, dropping some. The profile shows roughly 77,000 clones, about 92% of them singletons. The receptor comes from an adult who received the AZD1222 COVID-19 vaccine. The sequencing used peripheral blood, collected 28 days after the second AZD1222 dose.

This chain's CDR3 is CASSSPGLEQFF. In DNA form, the CDR3 reads TGTGCCAGCAGCTCACCCGGGCTCGAGCAGTTCTTC. V usage is TRBV11-3 and J usage is TRBJ2-1; D remains unclear. Germline lookup yields CDR1 SGHNT and CDR2 YENEEA. V dropped 4 bases and J dropped 10 bases, with 11 bases sitting between them. CDR3 length: 12 amino acids.